These 4 T cell receptor beta chains were all obtained from the same sample, sequenced in a study of blood T cell repertoires in COVID-19. Clones were read by immunoSEQ multiplex PCR, and TCRdb kept only the in-frame ones, dropping some. The sample includes some 80,000 clones, roughly nine tenths of them seen just once. The sample comprised peripheral blood. The source of these receptors is a human donor in a cohort sampled during active COVID-19.

CDR3 region: CASSVVGPGELFF. Written as DNA, the CDR3 is TGTGCCAGCAGCGTAGTGGGCCCCGGGGAGCTGTTTTTT. This chain links TRBV9 with TRBJ2-2; D unresolved. Germline CDR1 SGDLS, CDR2 YYNGEE. Trimming removed 0 bases at V and 6 bases at J, with 6 bases between. There are 13 residues in the CDR3.

The V call is TRBV3-1 (or the pseudogene TRBV3-2), the J call TRBJ2-1; 13 bases are shared with TRBD2. The CDR3 length is 16 residues. In germline, CDR1 is LGHDT, CDR2 YNNKEL (reference sequence). V gave up 6 bases and J gave up 6 bases; unmatched junction bases: 8. CDR3 residues: CASRPALAGGSNEQFF. As DNA, the CDR3 is TGTGCCAGCAGACCTGCACTAGCGGGGGGGAGCAATGAGCAGTTCTTC.

The gene calls are TRBV24-1 and TRBJ2-5; weak D call: TRBD2 (5 bases). Germline CDR1 KGHDR, CDR2 SFDVKD. Trimming left V 6 bases short and J 2 bases short, with 12 bases between. This CDR3 region has 14 residues. Here the CDR3 reads CATSFGPGQETQYF. Here the CDR3 DNA reads TGTGCCACCAGTTTTGGGCCGGGGCAAGAGACCCAGTACTTC.

This clone was picked up a small number of times. This chain uses TRBV4-2 with TRBJ1-3; D gene unclear. With 5 bases removed from V and 1 base from J, the gap between germline ends came to 9 bases. The CDR3 contains 14 residues. Germline CDR1 LGHNA, CDR2 YNFKEQ. The CDR3 loop reads CASSASLSGNTIYF. The CDR3 nucleotides are TGTGCCAGCAGCGCGTCCCTATCTGGAAACACCATATATTTT.